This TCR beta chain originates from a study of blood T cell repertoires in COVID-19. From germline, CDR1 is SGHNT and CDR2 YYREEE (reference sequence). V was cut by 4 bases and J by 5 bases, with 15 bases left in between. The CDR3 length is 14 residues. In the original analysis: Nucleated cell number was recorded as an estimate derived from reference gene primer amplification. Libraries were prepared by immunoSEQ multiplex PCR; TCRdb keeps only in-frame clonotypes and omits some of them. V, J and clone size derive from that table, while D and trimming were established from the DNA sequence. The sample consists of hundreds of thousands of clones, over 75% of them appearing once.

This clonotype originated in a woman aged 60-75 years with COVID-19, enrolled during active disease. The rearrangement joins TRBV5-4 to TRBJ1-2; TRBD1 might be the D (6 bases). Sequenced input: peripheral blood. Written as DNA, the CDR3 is TGTGCCAGCAGCCATGAGGACAGATCGTATGGCTACACCTTC. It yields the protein CASSHEDRSYGYTF.